This T cell receptor (beta chain) was identified in a study of T cell clonality in common variable immunodeficiency. Data came from immunoSEQ multiplex PCR; TCRdb stores just in-frame clones and leaves some out. In total the sample includes about 30,000 clones, none of them seen once. The J segment lost 8 bases and the V segment lost 11 bases, leaving 15 bases of the junction unmatched. CDR1 is WNHNN, CDR2 SYGVQD, per germline (reference sequence). There are 15 residues in the CDR3. Many counts were recorded for this clone. Antigen: not known. The read terminates 3 residues before the CDR3 end, so the remaining end is supplied by the germline J gene. Both groups were predominantly of Caucasian heritage. Replacement immunoglobulin had been given to every CVID subject for at least one year. Whole-study results and caveats: Fewer TCRbeta clones were shared among CVID subjects than controls. Fewer deletions and N-nucleotide insertions were reportedly seen in common variable immunodeficiency TCR beta sequences. What drives increased CVID clonality needs T cell subpopulation sequencing.

The TCR sequence derives from a human donor with common variable immunodeficiency. The chain couples TRBV10-1 to TRBJ2-1, with TRBD2 identical over 10 bases. Sequencing was carried out using peripheral blood mononuclear cells. CDR3 protein: CAHTSGGGRSDEQFF. The CDR3 bases that were read are TGCGCCCACACAAGCGGGGGGGGCAGAAGCGATGAG.